This TCR beta chain was recovered during a study of cytomegalovirus exposure and HLA in healthy donors. Study-level results: The authors later linked a missense DCLRE1C variant to TCR beta V- and J-gene trimming. Most TCR sequences were seen very rarely across donors, but some public TCRs occurred in many.

As for the donors, each was a healthy bone marrow donor. Between the trimmed V and J ends, which lost 7 bases and 2 bases, there was a span of 16 bases. The CDR3 is made up of 15 amino acids. The V gene's germline CDR1 is MNHEY and CDR2 SVGAGI. As regards this clone: Its cognate antigen is unknown.

PCR primers comprised 60 Vbeta and 13 Jbeta primers. TCRdb's table, derived via immunoSEQ multiplex PCR, lists solely in-frame clones and lacks some. The table includes about 110,000 clones, about 80% detected once. This sequence joins TRBV6-5 and TRBJ2-3; D possibly corresponds to TRBD1 (5 bases). This clonotype was sampled from a woman in her 50s in good health and CMV-seropositive. Sequences were obtained from PBMCs. The CDR3: CASTTMGPTTDTQYF. The CDR3 nucleotides are TGTGCCAGCACGACGATGGGGCCTACCACAGATACGCAGTATTTT.